This T cell receptor beta chain is from a study of cytomegalovirus exposure and HLA in healthy donors. Study-wide context: A preliminary data release comprised 80 million to 95 million unique TCRs obtained from HLA-typed donors. Study observations and caveats: As a later analysis revealed, the rate of TCR association differed by HLA locus, with DRB1 most and HLA-C fewest. Investigators reported 164 TCR beta chains as tied to cytomegalovirus.

This clone was observed a handful of times. Its antigen is currently unknown. Germline loops: CDR1 MDHEN, CDR2 SYDVKM. Trimming took 2 bases from V and 6 from J, leaving 8 bases between them. The CDR3 consists of 14 residues. 13 Jbeta primers and 60 Vbeta primers were used for the PCR. Sequencing used immunoSEQ multiplex PCR; TCRdb keeps in-frame clones, though not all of them. The sample records 150,000 to 200,000 clones, roughly 75% being singletons. The V and J genes are TRBV28 and TRBJ1-6; the D is unclear. The sample taken for sequencing was PBMCs. The receptor's source is a woman aged 40 to 50 in good health and CMV-seropositive. The CDR3 DNA reads TGTGCCAGCAGTTTAGGGCAGGTTAATTCACCCCTCCACTTT. Residues: CASSLGQVNSPLHF.